This TCR beta chain was sequenced during a study of control samples from healthy donors and cancer patients. V lost 3 bases to trimming and J lost 8 bases, with 16 bases between them. CDR1 is LNHNV and CDR2 is YYDKDF in the germline V gene (reference sequence). CDR3 length: 15 amino acids. In this sample, this clone turned up once. Profiled with immunoSEQ multiplex PCR; TCRdb holds only in-frame clones, not every one. The sample holds 100,000 to 150,000 clones; about 90% are singletons and the top ten take 2.9%. The specimen was blood. The V gene is TRBV15, the J gene TRBJ1-4, with D possibly being TRBD1 (5 bases). The sequence was obtained from a man aged 55-75 years in good health. Written as DNA, the CDR3 is TGTGCCACCAGCAGGCAGACAGCGACGGGGGAAAAACTGTTTTTT. As protein: CATSRQTATGEKLFF.